The 3 T cell receptor beta chains listed next were all sequenced from one sample in a study of blood T cell repertoires in COVID-19. Clones were sequenced by immunoSEQ multiplex PCR, and TCRdb holds only the in-frame ones, with some missing. The sample comprises tens of thousands of clones, more than 75% of which are singletons, and around 8.2% rests with the top ten. The sequencing input was peripheral blood. All receptors come from an elderly woman with acute or convalescent COVID-19.

V gene TRBV7-9 combines with J gene TRBJ2-1; D is possibly TRBD2 (6 bases). This CDR3 contains 18 residues. The V gene lost 5 bases and the J gene lost 9 bases, with 29 bases spanning the gap. Germline CDR1 is SEHNR and CDR2 is FQNEAQ (reference sequence). The CDR3 here is CASSPRRADTFFYGEQFF. The CDR3 DNA is TGTGCCAGCAGCCCTAGGAGGGCCGACACATTCTTTTACGGTGAGCAGTTCTTC.

This clone was observed at least ten times. This chain connects TRBV5-4 to TRBJ1-2; D uncertain. Germline V gene data show CDR1 as SGHNT and CDR2 as YYREEE (reference sequence). The CDR3 spans 13 residues. Trimming removed 2 bases at V and 7 bases at J, with 12 bases between. The CDR3 DNA follows: TGTGCCAGCAGCTTAGACGGAGGTGGTGGCTACACCTTC. Residues: CASSLDGGGGYTF.

This clone came up a few times. This rearrangement joins TRBV7-2 to TRBJ2-5, with 14 positions matching TRBD2. The V gene end was trimmed by 4 bases and the J gene end by 4 bases; junction bases not matched to a gene: 5. The CDR3 length is 16 residues. CDR1 is SGHTA and CDR2 is FQGNSA in the germline V gene. The CDR3 nucleotides read TGTGCCAGCAGCTCAAGGACTAGCGGGAGGCGAGAGACCCAGTACTTC. It is translated as CASSSRTSGRRETQYF.